Shown below are 29 T cell receptor beta chains from a single sample sequenced in a study of human T cells and chemical hapten exposure. The time point denotes: pre-sensitization, week 0. Treatment reported: therapeutic diphenylcyclopropenone sensitization with weekly scalp DPC. Each CDR3 protein gets one entry after TCRdb re-called the RACE reads with MiXCR. Of 150,000 to 200,000 distinct CDR3 sequences listed, roughly 30% are singletons. The sequencing here drew on whole blood, taken in connection with sensitization to the hapten diphenylcyclopropenone (DPC). The receptors stem from a woman aged 25 to 39 with alopecia areata. Some clones in this sample may be carry-over from other donors' samples.

The sample holds a few counts of this clonotype. The rearrangement joins TRBV5-1 to TRBJ2-7, with a weak D call TRBD2 (6 bases). CDR1 and CDR2 from the germline V gene are SGHRS and YFSETQ. V was clipped by 1 base and J by 0 bases, with 17 bases between them. The CDR3 runs 17 residues. CDR3 amino acids: CASSLSVQAGSSYEQYF. In DNA form, the CDR3 reads TGCGCCAGCAGCTTGAGTGTCCAGGCGGGAAGCTCCTACGAGCAGTACTTC.

The chain is built from TRBV28 and TRBJ2-7; 7 bases are shared with TRBD1. CDR1 and CDR2 (germline): MDHEN, SYDVKM. The trim removed 7 bases at V and 1 base at J, leaving 13 bases unmatched. The CDR3 extends over 16 amino acids. This CDR3 is CASNAPTGPHSYEQYF. In nucleotides, the CDR3 is TGTGCCAGCAACGCCCCGACAGGGCCTCATTCCTACGAGCAGTACTTC.

The chain carries TRBV6-5 and TRBJ1-2; tentative D call: TRBD1 (6 bases). Trimming took off 0 bases at V and 7 bases at J, with 9 bases between the two ends. The CDR3 sequence is 13 residues long. The V gene's germline CDR1 is MNHEY and CDR2 SVGAGI. CDR3 sequence: CASSYSGGLGYTF. CDR3 nucleotide sequence: TGTGCCAGCAGTTACTCGGGGGGCCTTGGCTACACCTTC.

This clonotype was counted only a few times. The rearrangement joins TRBV28 to TRBJ1-1; D remains ambiguous. This CDR3 is built from 14 residues. Germline-derived CDR1 and CDR2 are MDHEN and SYDVKM. V lost 2 bases and J lost 1, with 8 bases in between. CDR3 region: CASSLPQSNTEAFF. The DNA of the CDR3 is TGTGCCAGCAGTTTACCCCAATCGAACACTGAAGCTTTCTTT.

Worth noting for this clonotype: One end of the junction fails to match germline, which may point to a read error. The V and J genes are TRBV20-1 and TRBJ1-4; TRBD1 matches at 7 bases. The CDR3 is 15 amino acids. Germline V gene lookup returns CDR1 DFQATT and CDR2 SNEGSKA (reference sequence). In nucleotides, the CDR3 is TGCAGTGCTAACAATGCCGGGACAGCAAATGAAAAACCGTTTTTT. It codes for CSANNAGTANEKPFF.

The chain couples TRBV7-2 to TRBJ1-2; 8 nucleotides line up with TRBD1. The ends lost 1 base at V and 2 bases at J; junction bases unmatched: 3. The CDR3 is 15 amino acids. Germline V gene lookup returns CDR1 SGHTA and CDR2 FQGNSA. The CDR3 region is CASSLEAGGNYGYTF. The CDR3 DNA sequence: TGTGCCAGCAGCTTAGAGGCAGGGGGCAACTATGGCTACACCTTC.

This clonotype has a count of ten or more. The gene calls are TRBV28 and TRBJ1-1; D might be TRBD1 (6 bases). The CDR3 has 13 residues. Germline values: CDR1 MDHEN, CDR2 SYDVKM. V lost 6 bases and J lost 4, with 12 bases in between. CDR3 DNA sequence: TGTGCCAGCAGAGCTACAGGGAGCACTGAAGCTTTCTTT. Its protein is CASRATGSTEAFF.

This clonotype occurred a few times. This chain links TRBV20-1 with TRBJ1-3; a weak D match, TRBD1 (5 bases). Trimming cost V 3 bases and J 4 bases, with 10 bases left between them. Germline V lookup: CDR1 DFQATT, CDR2 SNEGSKA (reference sequence). CDR3 size: 13 residues. This CDR3 is CSAREAGGNTIYF. The CDR3 DNA reads as TGCAGTGCTAGGGAAGCAGGGGGAAACACCATATATTTT.

This clonotype has a single count. The chain joins TRBV28 to TRBJ2-5; 10 bases line up with TRBD1. Per the germline V gene, CDR1 is MDHEN and CDR2 is SYDVKM. With V trimmed by 3 bases and J by 6 bases, 10 bases remained unmatched. CDR3 length: 16 amino acids. The CDR3 reads CASSFFGTGERKTQYF. The DNA of the CDR3 is TGTGCCAGCAGTTTCTTTGGGACAGGGGAACGGAAGACCCAGTACTTC.

The chain is built from TRBV28 and TRBJ2-1; 9 bases agree with TRBD2. This CDR3 has 15 residues. Per germline, CDR1 MDHEN and CDR2 SYDVKM. The trim removed 8 bases at V and 2 bases at J, leaving 7 bases unmatched. Here the CDR3 reads CASAPGLAAYNEQFF. CDR3 coding DNA: TGTGCCAGCGCGCCGGGACTAGCTGCCTACAATGAGCAGTTCTTC.

V and J are TRBV10-3 and TRBJ2-7; D remains unclear. Germline V gene data show CDR1 as ENHRY and CDR2 as SYGVKD. Trimming pared 0 bases from V and 4 bases from J, leaving 4 bases between. This CDR3 is 12 amino acids long. This CDR3 reads CAISESKYEQYF. The CDR3 DNA sequence: TGTGCCATCAGTGAGTCGAAGTACGAGCAGTACTTC.

This clonotype was observed a handful of times. This chain uses TRBV6-2 or TRBV6-3 with TRBJ1-1; tentative D call: TRBD1 (6 bases). Germline assignment: CDR1 MNHEY and CDR2 SVGEGT. The CDR3 extends over 14 amino acids. The germline V and J ends were trimmed by 5 bases and 4 bases, with 14 bases remaining between them. The CDR3 is CASSHRADGTEAFF. CDR3 bases: TGTGCCAGCAGTCACAGGGCAGATGGCACTGAAGCTTTCTTT.

The chain links TRBV27 to TRBJ2-1, with 9 bases that match TRBD1. Germline values: CDR1 MNHEY, CDR2 SMNVEV (reference sequence). The ends lost 6 bases at V and 4 bases at J; junction bases unmatched: 7. The CDR3 totals 15 residues. The CDR3 is CASRPDRGYYNEQFF. The CDR3 nucleotides are TGTGCCAGCAGGCCGGACAGGGGCTATTACAATGAGCAGTTCTTC.

This clonotype was seen a handful of times. The rearrangement joins TRBV10-3 to TRBJ2-7; D perhaps matches TRBD2 (6 bases). V was trimmed by 11 bases and J by 9 bases, leaving 26 bases between them. The V gene's germline CDR1 is ENHRY and CDR2 SYGVKD. The CDR3 is 14 amino acids. In DNA form, the CDR3 reads TGTGCCGCTAGCAACGGGAGACTGCCCTTCGGGCAGTACTTC. This translates into CAASNGRLPFGQYF.

The CDR3 is CAISVSSGRAGDEQYF. The CDR3 nucleotides are TGTGCCATCAGTGTCTCTAGCGGGAGGGCCGGGGACGAGCAGTACTTC. The chain combines TRBV10-3 with TRBJ2-7; 12 bases map to TRBD2. CDR3 length: 16 residues. The V and J ends lost 4 bases and 5 bases, in that order; junction bases with no gene match: 9. Germline CDR1 reads ENHRY; CDR2 reads SYGVKD.

This clonotype was found a few times. V usage is TRBV29-1 and J usage is TRBJ1-2; D unresolved. Germline CDR1 and CDR2: SQVTM and ANQGSEA. The CDR3 contains 13 residues. The V gene lost 6 bases and the J gene lost 0 bases, with 11 bases spanning the gap. The chain's CDR3 is CSVADEANYGYTF. DNA of the CDR3: TGCAGCGTCGCCGACGAGGCTAACTATGGCTACACCTTC.

The chain has TRBV2 and TRBJ2-5; D unresolved. The V end lost 3 bases, the J end lost 5 bases, and 4 bases lay between the germline ends. The CDR3 extends over 11 amino acids. Germline values: CDR1 SNHLY, CDR2 FYNNEI. CDR3 residues: CASSDRETQYF. The CDR3, as DNA: TGTGCCAGCAGTGACCGGGAGACCCAGTACTTC.

This clonotype has just a few counts. The chain couples TRBV15 to TRBJ2-1; D possibly matches TRBD1 or TRBD2 (6 bases each). With 3 bases removed from V and 4 bases from J, the gap between germline ends came to 13 bases. There are 15 residues in the CDR3. The germline gives CDR1 LNHNV, CDR2 YYDKDF (reference sequence). The CDR3 coding sequence is TGTGCCACCAGCAGGGGGGGTACAGGGTACAATGAGCAGTTCTTC. Protein: CATSRGGTGYNEQFF. The full variable domain, with the rest looked up from reference TRBV15 and TRBJ2-1, is DAMVIQNPRYQVTQFGKPVTLSCSQTLNHNVMYWYQQKSSQAPKLLFHYYDKDFNNEADTPDNFQSRRPNTSFCFLDIRSPGLGDTAMYLCATSRGGTGYNEQFFGPGTRLTVL.

The V and J genes are TRBV29-1 and TRBJ2-3; weak D call: TRBD2 (5 bases). The V end lost 6 bases, the J end lost 1 base, and 11 bases lay between the germline ends. The CDR3 totals 13 residues. CDR1 is SQVTM and CDR2 is ANQGSEA in the germline V gene. The CDR3 here is CSVKPGGTDTQYF. CDR3 nucleotide sequence: TGCAGCGTAAAGCCCGGGGGCACAGATACGCAGTATTTT.

Note on this clonotype: A read error may explain this, as a much larger clone is one base away. The chain combines TRBV28 with TRBJ1-5; 7 nucleotides match TRBD1. CDR3 size: 17 residues. Germline loops: CDR1 MDHEN, CDR2 SYDVKM. V lost 4 bases to trimming and J lost 2 bases; unmatched junction nucleotides: 11. In DNA, the CDR3 is TGTGCCAGCAGTTCTACCAGGGGGTTTTTGGGCAATCAGCCCCAGCATTTT. It encodes CASSSTRGFLGNQPQHF.

V is TRBV12-3 or TRBV12-4 and J is TRBJ2-3; 8 bases line up with TRBD1. This CDR3 has 14 residues. Losses at the gene ends were 8 bases for V and 1 base for J; bases not matched to a gene: 5. The CDR3 DNA follows: TGTGCCAGCGGATACAGGGGGGGCACAGATACGCAGTATTTT. The encoded protein is CASGYRGGTDTQYF.

V is TRBV6-5 and J is TRBJ1-3, with TRBD1 identical over 7 bases. CDR1 is MNHEY and CDR2 is SVGAGI in the germline V gene. The CDR3 is 12 amino acids. V lost 4 bases, J lost 8 bases, and 2 bases stayed unmatched. CDR3 in amino acids: CASSSQGDTIYF. The CDR3 DNA follows: TGTGCCAGCAGTTCGCAGGGGGACACCATATATTTT.

DNA for the CDR3: TGTGCCAGCAGCTTCCAACAGGAGGGGGAAAAACTGTTTTTT. Protein sequence: CASSFQQEGEKLFF. The chain has TRBV7-9 and TRBJ1-4, with D perhaps matching TRBD1 (5 bases). The CDR3 runs 14 residues. Germline V gene sequence: CDR1 SEHNR, CDR2 FQNEAQ (reference sequence). V was pared by 3 bases and J by 8 bases, with 13 bases between.

There are many counts of this clonotype. The genes are TRBV28 and TRBJ2-4; 7 bases fit TRBD1. J lost 1 base, V lost 7 bases, and 7 bases had no gene match. Germline V gives CDR1 MDHEN, CDR2 SYDVKM. CDR3 length equals 15 residues. CDR3 in DNA: TGTGCCAGCATACCCGCACAGGGGGCCAAAAACATTCAGTACTTC. This translates into CASIPAQGAKNIQYF.

This clonotype was counted only a few times. The chain employs TRBV28 and TRBJ2-5, with D unresolved. Per the germline V gene, CDR1 is MDHEN and CDR2 is SYDVKM. This CDR3 is built from 16 residues. V was clipped by 1 base and J by 5 bases, with 17 bases between them. CDR3 in amino acids: CASSLSNGRLGETQYF. The CDR3 coding sequence is TGTGCCAGCAGTTTATCAAACGGGCGCCTCGGTGAGACCCAGTACTTC.

Details on this clonotype: One junction end disagrees with the germline gene, perhaps due to a read error. The rearrangement uses TRBV28 and TRBJ1-2; D is ambiguous. The CDR3 extends over 13 amino acids. Germline V gene lookup returns CDR1 MDHEN and CDR2 SYDVKM. CDR3 in DNA: TGTGTCAGCAGGATAGACGGGAACTATGGCTACACCTTC. This translates into CVSRIDGNYGYTF.

This clonotype has a handful of counts. The rearrangement joins TRBV28 to TRBJ1-6; no clear D. V lost 4 bases and J lost 3, with 4 bases in between. CDR1 and CDR2 (germline): MDHEN, SYDVKM. The CDR3 is 13 residues long. This chain's CDR3 is CASSSNYNSPLHF. CDR3 nucleotides: TGTGCCAGCAGTTCCAACTATAATTCACCCCTCCACTTT. The variable domain in full, with the rest retrieved from reference TRBV28 and TRBJ1-6, is DVKVTQSSRYLVKRTGEKVFLECVQDMDHENMFWYRQDPGLGLRLIYFSYDVKMKEKGDIPEGYSVSREKKERFSLILESASTNQTSMYLCASSSNYNSPLHFGNGTRLTVT.

This clonotype came up a few times. The gene calls are TRBV27 and TRBJ2-7; possible D gene TRBD1, 6 bases. This CDR3 is 13 amino acids long. The germline V gene encodes CDR1 MNHEY and CDR2 SMNVEV (reference sequence). V was shortened by 4 bases and J by 0 bases, with 7 bases between the two germline ends. The CDR3 is CASSYRASYEQYF. The CDR3 coding sequence is TGTGCCAGCAGTTACAGGGCCTCCTACGAGCAGTACTTC.

This clonotype was recorded a few times. The rearrangement uses TRBV20-1 and TRBJ2-5; 8 bases match TRBD1. The CDR3 is made up of 15 amino acids. V gave up 0 bases and J gave up 4 bases; unmatched junction bases: 7. Germline V CDR1 and CDR2: DFQATT, SNEGSKA (reference sequence). The CDR3 nucleotides read TGCAGTGCTAGAGATCCAGGGGGCGGAACAGAGACCCAGTACTTC. Its protein is CSARDPGGGTETQYF.